This TCR beta chain was obtained from a study of regulatory T cells in long-lasting Graves disease. Libraries of TCR beta came from iRepertoire HTBI primers plus Arm-PCR of CDR3 regions. One entry per CDR3 protein results from TCRdb running MiXCR on the multiplex PCR reads. The data contain under 800,000 distinct CDR3 sequences, about 16% of them singletons. In its sample, this clonotype was seen many times. Its antigen is undetermined. Study-wide results and limits: Persistent disease preferred TRBV28, TRBJ1-2 and TRBJ2-5; new disease, TRBV20-1 and TRBJ2-1.

Described time point: newly diagnosed GD, antithyroid drugs for less than 3 months. The TCR library was made from RNA that had been extracted from PBMCs in TRIzol. Roughly 8.4 milliliters of peripheral blood were drawn into EDTA tubes. V was clipped by 3 bases and J by 4 bases, with 25 bases between them. This CDR3 is built from 19 residues. The sample also formed part of further work on T cells in Graves' hyperthyroidism and ophthalmopathy. That source adds: Based on clinical symptoms, serum thyroxine and TRAb, thyroid ultrasound and orbital computed tomography, diagnoses were reached. Most clonotypes expanded in the thyroid (above 0.001) were also present in blood.

The sample was peripheral blood mononuclear cells (PBMCs), taken at new diagnosis, from a patient treated with antithyroid drugs. This chain connects TRBV12-3 or TRBV12-4 to TRBJ2-1, with D perhaps being TRBD1 or TRBD2 (6 bases each). This clonotype was sampled from a woman aged 25 to 39 with Graves disease. The CDR3 region has the DNA TGTGCCAGCAGTTTCGGGGTCGGTTCCGGGGGCGCTAAATACAATGAGCAGTTCTTC. This gives the protein CASSFGVGSGGAKYNEQFF.